This is a list of T cell receptor beta chains from one sample in a study of cytomegalovirus exposure and HLA in healthy donors. Profiled with immunoSEQ multiplex PCR; TCRdb holds only in-frame clones, not every one. Here the sample spans approximately 150,000 clones, 77% being singletons. Sequencing was carried out using PBMCs. The receptors shown here come from a woman in her thirties in good health and CMV-seropositive. Both conserved end residues are part of each CDR3.

CASSPGLAGEQFF TRBV27 13
CASMQGLSSGNTIYF TRBV27 15
CASSHPGRGEQYF TRBV6-5 13
CAISDSTANYGYTF TRBV10-3 14
CASSSASEGTYEQYF TRBV5-5 15
CSVEEGLAGGETQYF TRBV29-1 15
CASSLGPWGSTEAFF TRBV7-9 15
CASSWGGRLADSGANVLTF TRBV13 19
CASTKTGVTGELFF TRBV7-8 14
CASSQDGGDRGFYGYTF TRBV4-3 17
CASTRVGQGGYEQYF TRBV6-1 15
CASSQMGNQETQYF TRBV11-3 14
CAWSVLGGAGTEAFF TRBV30 15
CASSWIDSTTNNEQFF TRBV28 16
CASSQEVSDRFYGYTF TRBV4-1 16
CASTTRTSGSYNEQFF TRBV5-1 16